A selection of T cell receptor beta chains follows, all from one sample in a study of shared clonotypes between healthy human individuals. Sequencing was performed with immunoSEQ multiplex PCR; in TCRdb, only in-frame clones are kept and a portion is missing. This sample has about 2.1 million clones; roughly 93% occur once, and the top ten carry 1.5% to 2%. Sequenced material: naive CD8+ T cells from PBMCs. The receptors come from a man younger than 30 in good health. Some clones in this sample may be carry-over from other donors' samples. Both conserved end residues are part of each CDR3. A D gene is named only where the DNA matches it firmly. Clone size is stated in some rows and not others, as once, few, many or a class when expanded.

CDR3 DNA: TGTGCCAGCAGCTTCCCGGACAGGAGATACACCGGGGAGCTGTTTTTT
CDR3 protein: CASSFPDRRYTGELFF
clone size: NA
V gene: TRBV11-2
J gene: TRBJ2-2
D gene: TRBD1

CDR3 DNA: TGCGCCAGCAGCCAAGAGTTCGGGGGAGGGCCGAGCGAGCAGTACTTC
CDR3 protein: CASSQEFGGGPSEQYF
clone size: once
V gene: TRBV4-3
J gene: TRBJ2-7
D gene: TRBD2

CDR3 DNA: TGTGCCAGCAGCGGCCAACAGGGGCCGGAGACCCAGTACTTC
CDR3 protein: CASSGQQGPETQYF
clone size: NA
V gene: TRBV9
J gene: TRBJ2-5
D gene: TRBD1

CDR3 DNA: TGTGCCAGTAGTATAGTTGTGTTCGCGGGAGGGCCAACGGGCCGGGAGCTGTTTTTT
CDR3 protein: CASSIVVFAGGPTGRELFF
clone size: NA
V gene: TRBV19
J gene: TRBJ2-2
D gene: TRBD2

CDR3 DNA: TGCGCCAGCAGCTTGTCAGAGAGCAATGAGCAGTTCTTC
CDR3 protein: CASSLSESNEQFF
clone size: NA
V gene: TRBV5-1
J gene: TRBJ2-1
D gene: NA

CDR3 DNA: TGCAGCGCTGCGACTAGCGGGAGCGCCACAGATACGCAGTATTTT
CDR3 protein: CSAATSGSATDTQYF
clone size: NA
V gene: TRBV29-1
J gene: TRBJ2-3
D gene: TRBD2

CDR3 DNA: TGCGCCAGCAGCCAAGTGATAACAGGGTACCAAGAGACCCAGTACTTC
CDR3 protein: CASSQVITGYQETQYF
clone size: NA
V gene: TRBV4-1
J gene: TRBJ2-5
D gene: NA

CDR3 DNA: TGCAGCGTTGAAGAAAGAAGGGAGTGGGGCTATGGCTACACCTTC
CDR3 protein: CSVEERREWGYGYTF
clone size: once
V gene: TRBV29-1
J gene: TRBJ1-2
D gene: NA

CDR3 DNA: TGTGCCAGCAGGGGATACCAAGAGACCCAGTACTTC
CDR3 protein: CASRGYQETQYF
clone size: NA
V gene: TRBV5-8
J gene: TRBJ2-5
D gene: NA

CDR3 DNA: TGTGCCAGCCAGGGTAGCGGGGAGTCGGGTGAAGCTTTCTTT
CDR3 protein: CASQGSGESGEAFF
clone size: NA
V gene: TRBV28
J gene: TRBJ1-1
D gene: NA

CDR3 DNA: TGTGCCAGCAGTTTAGTGGGCAGCACAGATACGCAGTATTTT
CDR3 protein: CASSLVGSTDTQYF
clone size: NA
V gene: TRBV28
J gene: TRBJ2-3
D gene: NA

CDR3 DNA: TGCGCCAGCAGCCAAGCCACAGGGACCTGGAACACCGGGGAGCTGTTTTTT
CDR3 protein: CASSQATGTWNTGELFF
clone size: NA
V gene: TRBV4-1
J gene: TRBJ2-2
D gene: NA

CDR3 DNA: TGTGCCTGGAGTAGACCGGGACAGGGCTCCTACGAGCAGTACTTC
CDR3 protein: CAWSRPGQGSYEQYF
clone size: NA
V gene: TRBV30
J gene: TRBJ2-7
D gene: TRBD1

CDR3 DNA: TGTGCCAGCAGTGAAGGGACAGGGTTCTCCTACGAGCAGTACTTC
CDR3 protein: CASSEGTGFSYEQYF
clone size: NA
V gene: TRBV6-1
J gene: TRBJ2-7
D gene: TRBD1